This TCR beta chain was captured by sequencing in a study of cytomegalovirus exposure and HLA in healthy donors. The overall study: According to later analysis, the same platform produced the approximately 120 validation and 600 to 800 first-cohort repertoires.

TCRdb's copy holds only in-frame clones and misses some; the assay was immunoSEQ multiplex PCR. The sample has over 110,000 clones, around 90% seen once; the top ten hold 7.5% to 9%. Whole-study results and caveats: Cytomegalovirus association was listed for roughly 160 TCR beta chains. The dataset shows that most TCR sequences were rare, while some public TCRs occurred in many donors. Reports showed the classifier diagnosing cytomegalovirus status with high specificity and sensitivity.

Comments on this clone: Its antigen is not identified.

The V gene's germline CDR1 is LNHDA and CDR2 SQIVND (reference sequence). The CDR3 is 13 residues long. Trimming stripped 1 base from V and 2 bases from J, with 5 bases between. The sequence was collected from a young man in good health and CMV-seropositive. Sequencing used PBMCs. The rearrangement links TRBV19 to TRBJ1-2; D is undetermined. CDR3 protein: CASSIALNYGYTF. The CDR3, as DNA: TGTGCCAGTAGTATAGCCCTGAACTATGGCTACACCTTC.